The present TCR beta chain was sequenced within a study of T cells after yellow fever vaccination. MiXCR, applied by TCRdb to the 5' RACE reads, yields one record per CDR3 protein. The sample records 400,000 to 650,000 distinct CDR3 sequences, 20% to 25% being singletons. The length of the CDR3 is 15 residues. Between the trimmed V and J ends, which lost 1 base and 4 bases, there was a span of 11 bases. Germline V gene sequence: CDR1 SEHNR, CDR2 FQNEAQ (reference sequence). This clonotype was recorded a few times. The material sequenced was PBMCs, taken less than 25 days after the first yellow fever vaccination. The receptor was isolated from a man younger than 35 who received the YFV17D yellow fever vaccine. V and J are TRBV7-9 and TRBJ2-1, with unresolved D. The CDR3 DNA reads TGTGCCAGCAGCTTAGTGGTCCGTACGTACAATGAGCAGTTCTTC. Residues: CASSLVVRTYNEQFF.